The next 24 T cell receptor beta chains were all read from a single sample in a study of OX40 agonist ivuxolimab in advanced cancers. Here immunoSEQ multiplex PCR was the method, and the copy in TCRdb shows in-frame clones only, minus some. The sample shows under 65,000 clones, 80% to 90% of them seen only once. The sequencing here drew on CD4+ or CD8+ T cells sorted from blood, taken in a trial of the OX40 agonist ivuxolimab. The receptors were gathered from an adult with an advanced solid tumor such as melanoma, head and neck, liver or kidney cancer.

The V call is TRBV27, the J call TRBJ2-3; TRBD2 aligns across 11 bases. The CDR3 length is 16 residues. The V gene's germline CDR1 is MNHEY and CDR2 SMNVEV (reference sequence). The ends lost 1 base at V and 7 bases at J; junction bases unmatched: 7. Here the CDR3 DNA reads TGTGCCAGCAGTTTATATAGCGGGAGGGGGGGATATACGCAGTATTTT. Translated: CASSLYSGRGGYTQYF.

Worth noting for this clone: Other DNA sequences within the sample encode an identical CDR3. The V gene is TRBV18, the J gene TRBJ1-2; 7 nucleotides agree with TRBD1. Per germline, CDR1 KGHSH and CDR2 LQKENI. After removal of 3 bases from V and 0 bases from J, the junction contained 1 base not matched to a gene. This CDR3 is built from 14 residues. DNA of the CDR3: TGTGCCAGCTCACCGGGGACAGCTAACTATGGCTACACCTTC. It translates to CASSPGTANYGYTF.

The CDR3: CASRLEDPGQNTEAFF. As DNA, the CDR3 is TGTGCAAGTCGCTTAGAGGATCCGGGGCAGAACACTGAAGCTTTCTTT. V and J are TRBV12-2 and TRBJ1-1. TRBV12-2 is a pseudogene. CDR3 length: 16 residues.

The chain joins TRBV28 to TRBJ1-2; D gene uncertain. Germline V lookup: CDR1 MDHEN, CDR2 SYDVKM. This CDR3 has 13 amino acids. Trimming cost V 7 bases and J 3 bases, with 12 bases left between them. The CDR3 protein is CASTADIYYGYTF. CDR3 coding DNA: TGTGCCAGCACCGCCGACATTTACTATGGCTACACCTTC.

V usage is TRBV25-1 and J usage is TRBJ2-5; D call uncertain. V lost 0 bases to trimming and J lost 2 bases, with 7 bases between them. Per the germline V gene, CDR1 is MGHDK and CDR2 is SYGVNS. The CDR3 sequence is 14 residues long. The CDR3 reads CASSEYRGQETQYF. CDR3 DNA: TGTGCCAGCAGTGAATATCGCGGACAAGAGACCCAGTACTTC.

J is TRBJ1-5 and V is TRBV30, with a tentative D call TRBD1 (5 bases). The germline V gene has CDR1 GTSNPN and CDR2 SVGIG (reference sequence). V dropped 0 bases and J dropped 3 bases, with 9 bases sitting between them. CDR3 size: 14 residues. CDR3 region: CAWSVSRDNQPQHF. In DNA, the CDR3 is TGTGCCTGGAGTGTAAGCAGGGACAATCAGCCCCAGCATTTT.

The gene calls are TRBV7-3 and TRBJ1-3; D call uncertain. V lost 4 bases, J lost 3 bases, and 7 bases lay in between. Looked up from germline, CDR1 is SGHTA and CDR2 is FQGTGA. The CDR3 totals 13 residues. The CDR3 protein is CASSSGVGNTIYF. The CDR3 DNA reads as TGTGCCAGCAGCTCGGGAGTTGGAAACACCATATATTTT.

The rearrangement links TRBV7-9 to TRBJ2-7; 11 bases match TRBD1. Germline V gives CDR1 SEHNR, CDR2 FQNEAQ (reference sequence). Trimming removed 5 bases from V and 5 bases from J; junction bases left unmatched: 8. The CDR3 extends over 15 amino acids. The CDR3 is CASSPLGQGGHEQYF. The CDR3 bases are TGTGCCAGCAGCCCCTTGGGACAGGGGGGCCACGAGCAGTACTTC. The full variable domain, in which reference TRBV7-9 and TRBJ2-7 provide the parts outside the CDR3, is DTGVSQNPRHKITKRGQNVTFRCDPISEHNRLYWYRQTLGQGPEFLTYFQNEAQLEKSRLLSDRFSAERPKGSFSTLEIQRTEQGDSAMYLCASSPLGQGGHEQYFGPGTRLTVT.

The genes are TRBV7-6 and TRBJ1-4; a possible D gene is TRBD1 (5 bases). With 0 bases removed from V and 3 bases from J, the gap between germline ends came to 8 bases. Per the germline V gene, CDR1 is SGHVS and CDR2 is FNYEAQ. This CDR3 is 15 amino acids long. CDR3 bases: TGTGCCAGCAGCTTAGCGGGGGGAGCTAATGAAAAACTGTTTTTT. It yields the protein CASSLAGGANEKLFF.

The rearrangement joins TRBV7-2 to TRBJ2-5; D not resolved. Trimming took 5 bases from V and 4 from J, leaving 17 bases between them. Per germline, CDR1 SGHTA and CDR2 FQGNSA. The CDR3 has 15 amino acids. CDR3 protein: CASSPQSSWAETQYF. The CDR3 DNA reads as TGTGCCAGCAGCCCCCAAAGCAGTTGGGCAGAGACCCAGTACTTC.

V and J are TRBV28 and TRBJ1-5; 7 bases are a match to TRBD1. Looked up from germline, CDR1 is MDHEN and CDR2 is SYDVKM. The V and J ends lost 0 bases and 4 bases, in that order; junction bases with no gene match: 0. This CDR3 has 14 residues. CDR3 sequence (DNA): TGTGCCAGCAGTTTATGGACAGGGAATCAGCCCCAGCATTTT. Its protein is CASSLWTGNQPQHF.

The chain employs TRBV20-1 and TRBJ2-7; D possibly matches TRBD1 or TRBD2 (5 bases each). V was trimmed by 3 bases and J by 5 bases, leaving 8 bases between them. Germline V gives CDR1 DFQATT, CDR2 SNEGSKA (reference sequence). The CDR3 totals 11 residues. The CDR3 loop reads CSASRDHEQYF. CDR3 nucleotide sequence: TGCAGTGCTAGTCGGGACCACGAGCAGTACTTC.

CDR3 sequence reads: CASSATTLSNQPQHF. CDR3 DNA: TGTGCCAGCAGTGCCACGACACTTAGCAATCAGCCCCAGCATTTT. The chain employs TRBV6-1 and TRBJ1-5, with D unclear. Germline values: CDR1 MNHNS, CDR2 SASEGT. CDR3 size: 15 residues. V dropped 4 bases and J dropped 0 bases, with 10 bases sitting between them.

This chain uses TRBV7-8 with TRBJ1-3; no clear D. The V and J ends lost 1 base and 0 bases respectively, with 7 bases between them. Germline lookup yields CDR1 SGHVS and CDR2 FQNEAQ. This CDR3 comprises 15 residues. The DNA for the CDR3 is TGTGCCAGCAGCTTAGTTCCGATCTCTGGAAACACCATATATTTT. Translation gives CASSLVPISGNTIYF.

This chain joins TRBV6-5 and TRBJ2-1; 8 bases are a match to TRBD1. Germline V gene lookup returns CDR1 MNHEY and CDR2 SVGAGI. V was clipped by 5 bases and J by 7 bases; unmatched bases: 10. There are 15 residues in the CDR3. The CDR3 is CASSLPRQGLNEQFF. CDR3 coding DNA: TGTGCCAGCAGTCTACCGAGACAGGGGTTGAATGAGCAGTTCTTC.

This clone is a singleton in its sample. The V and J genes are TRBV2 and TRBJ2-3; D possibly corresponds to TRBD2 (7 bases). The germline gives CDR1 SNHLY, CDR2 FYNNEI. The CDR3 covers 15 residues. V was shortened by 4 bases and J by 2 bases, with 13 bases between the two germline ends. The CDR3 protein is CASSGGGGFTDTQYF. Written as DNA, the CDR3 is TGTGCCAGCAGTGGCGGCGGGGGCTTCACAGATACGCAGTATTTT.

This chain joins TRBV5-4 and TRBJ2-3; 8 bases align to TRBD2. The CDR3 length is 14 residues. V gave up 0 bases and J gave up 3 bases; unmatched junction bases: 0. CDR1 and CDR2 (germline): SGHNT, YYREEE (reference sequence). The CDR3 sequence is CASSLASGTDTQYF. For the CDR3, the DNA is TGTGCCAGCAGCTTGGCTAGCGGGACAGATACGCAGTATTTT.

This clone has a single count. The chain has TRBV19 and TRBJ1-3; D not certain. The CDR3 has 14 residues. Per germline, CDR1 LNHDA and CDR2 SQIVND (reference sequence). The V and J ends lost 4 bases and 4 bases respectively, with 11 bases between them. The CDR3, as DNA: TGTGCCAGTAGTACCGGAATACAAGGAAACACCATATATTTT. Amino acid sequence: CASSTGIQGNTIYF.

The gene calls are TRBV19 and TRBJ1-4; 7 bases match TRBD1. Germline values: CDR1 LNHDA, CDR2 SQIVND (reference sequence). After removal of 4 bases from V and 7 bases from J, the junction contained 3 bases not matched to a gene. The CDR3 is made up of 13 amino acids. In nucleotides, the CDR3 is TGTGCCAGTAGTAAGACAGGGTTTGAAAAACTGTTTTTT. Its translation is CASSKTGFEKLFF.

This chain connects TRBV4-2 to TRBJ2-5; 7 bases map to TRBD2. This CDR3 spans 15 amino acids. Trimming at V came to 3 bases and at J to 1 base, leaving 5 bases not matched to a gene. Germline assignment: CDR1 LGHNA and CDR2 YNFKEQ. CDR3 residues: CASSQRSGAQETQYF. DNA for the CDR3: TGTGCCAGCAGCCAGAGGAGCGGGGCCCAAGAGACCCAGTACTTC.

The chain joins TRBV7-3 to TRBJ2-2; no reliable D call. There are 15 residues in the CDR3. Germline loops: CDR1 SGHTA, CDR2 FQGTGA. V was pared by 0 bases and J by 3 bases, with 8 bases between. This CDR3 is CASSLTGFYTGELFF. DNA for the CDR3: TGTGCCAGCAGCTTAACGGGGTTCTACACCGGGGAGCTGTTTTTT.

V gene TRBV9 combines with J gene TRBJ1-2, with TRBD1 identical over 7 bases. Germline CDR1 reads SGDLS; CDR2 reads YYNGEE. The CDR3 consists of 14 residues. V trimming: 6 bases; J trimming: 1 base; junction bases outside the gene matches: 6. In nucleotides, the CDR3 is TGTGCCAGCACCTCTGGACAGGTTAACTATGGCTACACCTTC. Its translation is CASTSGQVNYGYTF.

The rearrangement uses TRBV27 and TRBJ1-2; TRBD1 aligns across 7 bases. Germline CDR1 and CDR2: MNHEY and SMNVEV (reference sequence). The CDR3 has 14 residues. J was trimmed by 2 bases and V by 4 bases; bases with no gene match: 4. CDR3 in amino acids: CASSSLTGNYGYTF. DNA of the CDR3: TGTGCCAGCAGTTCATTGACAGGGAACTATGGCTACACCTTC.

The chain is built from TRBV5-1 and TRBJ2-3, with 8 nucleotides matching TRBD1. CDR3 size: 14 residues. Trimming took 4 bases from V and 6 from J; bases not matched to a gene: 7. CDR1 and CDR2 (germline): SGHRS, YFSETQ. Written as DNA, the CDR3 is TGCGCCAGCAGCGTGGACAGGGCCAGCGATACGCAGTATTTT. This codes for CASSVDRASDTQYF.